These T cell receptor beta chains were read from a single sample in a study of a mutant IDH1 vaccine in newly diagnosed glioma. Their cognate antigens are unknown. Profiling relied on immunoSEQ multiplex PCR, and the TCRdb table lists in-frame clones only, not all of them. The sample yields about 34,000 clones, 87% seen once. Here the sequenced sample was PBMCs, taken from a glioma patient whose treatment included an IDH1 peptide vaccine. These receptors were obtained from a woman aged 25 to 39 with glioma. CDR3s leave out the opening cysteine and the closing phenylalanine or tryptophan. Each record gives: J gene, V gene, CDR3 protein.

TRBJ2-5	TRBV20-1	SAGTETQY
TRBJ2-7	TRBV2	ASSRDRFYEQY
TRBJ2-7	TRBV14	ASSQPTRGYRY
TRBJ1-2	TRBV5-5	ASSLGGGNYGYT
TRBJ1-6	TRBV27	ASSLSRTSYNSPLH
TRBJ2-2	TRBV7-2	ASSLNRNTGELF
TRBJ1-1	TRBV11-2	ASSLLQGSTEAF
TRBJ2-3	TRBV29-1	SVEDPTRPAGTDTQY
TRBJ1-1	TRBV10-3	AISEYDRGYMNTEAF
TRBJ1-2	TRBV29-1	SVEASNYGYT
TRBJ1-2	TRBV6-5	ASSYLDRDYWGYT
TRBJ2-1	TRBV19	ASSRVIYNEQF
TRBJ2-1	TRBV5-4	ASAALGEDEQF
TRBJ2-1	TRBV7-9	ASSLGLAGGPSYNEQF
TRBJ1-2	TRBV30	AWSPTGGGYT
TRBJ2-3	TRBV7-9	ASSFTDTQY
TRBJ2-3	TRBV5-1	ASSSSPLGAGTDTQY
TRBJ2-7	TRBV19	ASSTLSAQGLSEQY
TRBJ2-2	TRBV2	ASGGPGVAGELF
TRBJ1-2	TRBV4-3	ASSQVIAGRGYT
TRBJ2-3	TRBV14	ASSQLGAGSLDTQY
TRBJ1-1	TRBV4-1	ASSQDLWGNTEAF
TRBJ1-2	TRBV14	ASSQEPRGYGYT
TRBJ2-7	TRBV7-9	ASSLVPYEQY
TRBJ1-2	TRBV30	AWSVQLQGSYGYT
TRBJ2-2	TRBV6-1	ARRAGGRGTGELF
TRBJ2-4	TRBV5-6	ASSPGQGFGNIQY
TRBJ2-2	TRBV6-1	ASSEVVSGELF
TRBJ1-3	TRBV25-1	ASSRAHSGNTIY
TRBJ1-2	TRBV5-6	ASSLQQIYGYT
TRBJ1-2	TRBV7-9	ASSSGAYGYT
TRBJ2-7	TRBV13	ASSPSGGKSYEQY
TRBJ1-6	TRBV4-1	ASSQGFSNSPLH
TRBJ1-2	TRBV6-5	ASSYSDTSGYT
TRBJ2-5	TRBV18	ASSPFGGGRGETQY
TRBJ1-1	TRBV7-9	ASSSWTGSTEAF
TRBJ1-2	TRBV7-6	ASSLVQGAGGYT
TRBJ1-6	TRBV7-2	ASSLNSYNSPLH
TRBJ1-2	TRBV29-1	SVDPVLSYGYT
TRBJ1-3	TRBV10-3	AIRDTSGNTIY